The 12 T cell receptor beta chains reported below all come from one sample, sequenced in a study of OX40 agonist ivuxolimab in advanced cancers. Sequencing was performed with immunoSEQ multiplex PCR; in TCRdb, only in-frame clones are kept and a portion is missing. The repertoire has 15,000 to 25,000 clones, 68% of them found once; the top ten carry roughly 13%. This material consisted of CD4+ or CD8+ T cells sorted from blood, taken in a trial of the OX40 agonist ivuxolimab. These receptors all come from an adult with an advanced solid tumor such as melanoma, head and neck, liver or kidney cancer.

This chain connects TRBV2 to TRBJ2-3; D may correspond to TRBD1 or TRBD2 (5 bases each). V lost 5 bases and J 2 bases, leaving 20 bases between the germline ends. Germline V lookup: CDR1 SNHLY, CDR2 FYNNEI. This CDR3 is 17 amino acids long. The CDR3 loop is CASSPDRDPTYTDTQYF. The CDR3 nucleotides read TGTGCCAGCAGTCCCGACCGGGACCCCACGTACACAGATACGCAGTATTTT.

The chain has TRBV5-1 and TRBJ1-6, with D maybe TRBD1 (5 bases). The CDR3 runs 15 residues. Germline values: CDR1 SGHRS, CDR2 YFSETQ. Between the trimmed V and J ends, which lost 4 bases and 7 bases, there was a span of 15 bases. In nucleotides, the CDR3 is TGCGCCAGCAGCCTAGGCGGGACCACCAATTCACCCCTCCACTTT. Its protein product is CASSLGGTTNSPLHF.

The gene calls are TRBV13 and TRBJ2-7; 7 bases are shared with TRBD2. The V and J ends lost 6 bases and 1 base, in that order; junction bases with no gene match: 9. The germline gives CDR1 PRHDT, CDR2 FYEKMQ (reference sequence). The CDR3 contains 15 residues. DNA of the CDR3: TGTGCCAGCAGTCCCGGGGGGAGAGGGTCCTACGAGCAGTACTTC. This translates into CASSPGGRGSYEQYF.

The chain links TRBV5-4 to TRBJ2-1; 10 bases fit TRBD2. Losses at the gene ends were 0 bases for V and 8 bases for J; bases not matched to a gene: 5. The CDR3 runs to 15 residues. The germline gives CDR1 SGHNT, CDR2 YYREEE (reference sequence). CDR3 region: CASSLGSGGLDEQFF. In DNA, the CDR3 is TGTGCCAGCAGCTTGGGTAGCGGGGGGCTGGATGAGCAGTTCTTC.

This chain connects TRBV6-6 to TRBJ1-4; D gene unclear. Germline CDR1 is MNHNY and CDR2 is SVGAGI (reference sequence). This CDR3 contains 15 residues. Deletions cut 0 bases from V and 2 bases from J, with 7 bases between. The CDR3 protein is CASSYSRRTNEKLFF. The CDR3 coding sequence is TGTGCCAGCAGTTACTCCCGACGGACTAATGAAAAACTGTTTTTT.

This clone was seen once. The genes are TRBV28 and TRBJ2-1; 12 bases align to TRBD2. J lost 6 bases, V lost 7 bases, and 7 bases had no gene match. CDR3 length: 15 residues. Germline-derived CDR1 and CDR2 are MDHEN and SYDVKM. This chain's CDR3 is CASTLLAGGLNEQFF. DNA for the CDR3: TGTGCCAGCACCTTACTAGCGGGAGGACTCAATGAGCAGTTCTTC.

This sequence joins TRBV19 and TRBJ1-6; D not certain. The CDR3 sequence is 15 residues long. Trimming removed 5 bases from V and 5 bases from J, with 13 bases in between. CDR1 is LNHDA and CDR2 is SQIVND in the germline V gene (reference sequence). CDR3 residues: CASSEDSYNNSPLHF. CDR3 bases: TGTGCCAGTAGTGAAGATTCTTATAATAATTCACCCCTCCACTTT.

V is TRBV19 and J is TRBJ2-1; D unclear. Germline values: CDR1 LNHDA, CDR2 SQIVND (reference sequence). The CDR3 runs to 11 residues. The V end lost 4 bases, the J end lost 10 bases, and 8 bases lay between the germline ends. Written as DNA, the CDR3 is TGTGCCAGTAGTACCTACTGGGAGCAGTTCTTC. The encoded protein is CASSTYWEQFF. The whole variable domain, filled in from reference TRBV19 and TRBJ2-1, reads DGGITQSPKYLFRKEGQNVTLSCEQNLNHDAMYWYRQDPGQGLRLIYYSQIVNDFQKGDIAEGYSVSREKKESFPLTVTSAQKNPTAFYLCASSTYWEQFFGPGTRLTVL.

The J gene is TRBJ2-7, the V gene TRBV11-3, with D hard to call. V lost 5 bases, J lost 0 bases, and 11 bases lay in between. The CDR3 totals 14 residues. Germline V gene data show CDR1 as SGHNT and CDR2 as YENEEA. The DNA for the CDR3 is TGTGCCAGCAGCCAAGAGGCGACCTCCTACGAGCAGTACTTC. Residues: CASSQEATSYEQYF.

This chain uses TRBV21-1 with TRBJ2-1; the table's D gene call, TRBD1, was not cross checked with the DNA. TRBV21-1 is given as a pseudogene. There are 14 residues in the CDR3. The CDR3 loop reads CASSRGLGANEQFF. CDR3 DNA sequence: TGTGCCAGCAGCAGGGGGCTTGGGGCCAATGAGCAGTTCTTC.

The rearrangement links TRBV19 to TRBJ2-7; the D call may be TRBD1 or TRBD2 (5 bases each). The CDR3 runs to 13 residues. Per germline, CDR1 LNHDA and CDR2 SQIVND (reference sequence). Trimming left V 4 bases short and J 0 bases short, with 7 bases between. CDR3: CASSTGSSYEQYF. The CDR3 DNA sequence: TGTGCCAGTAGTACAGGGAGCTCCTACGAGCAGTACTTC.

The V and J genes are TRBV5-6 and TRBJ2-3; TRBD2 matches at 10 bases. This CDR3 contains 18 residues. Per germline, CDR1 SGHDT and CDR2 YYEEEE. V shed 5 bases and J 4 bases; nucleotides not matched to a gene: 16. In DNA form, the CDR3 reads TGTGCCAGCAGGCAAGCTAGCGGGAGTGGCCGTGGCGCAGATACGCAGTATTTT. Its protein product is CASRQASGSGRGADTQYF.